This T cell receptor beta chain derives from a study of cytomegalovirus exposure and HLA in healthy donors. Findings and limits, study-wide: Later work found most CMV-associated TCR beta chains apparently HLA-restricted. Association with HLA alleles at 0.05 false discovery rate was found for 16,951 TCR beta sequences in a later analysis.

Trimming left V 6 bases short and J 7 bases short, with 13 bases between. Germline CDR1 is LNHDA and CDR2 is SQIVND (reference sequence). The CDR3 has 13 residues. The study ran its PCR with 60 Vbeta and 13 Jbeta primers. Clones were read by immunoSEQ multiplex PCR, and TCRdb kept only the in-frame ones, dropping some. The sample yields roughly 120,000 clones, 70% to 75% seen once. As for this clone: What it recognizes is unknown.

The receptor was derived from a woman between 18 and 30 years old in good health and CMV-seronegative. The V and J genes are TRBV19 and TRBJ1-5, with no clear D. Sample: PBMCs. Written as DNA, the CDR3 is TGTGCCAGTAGCGACATCAGCCGCCAGCCCCAGCATTTT. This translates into CASSDISRQPQHF. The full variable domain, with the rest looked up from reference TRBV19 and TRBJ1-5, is DGGITQSPKYLFRKEGQNVTLSCEQNLNHDAMYWYRQDPGQGLRLIYYSQIVNDFQKGDIAEGYSVSREKKESFPLTVTSAQKNPTAFYLCASSDISRQPQHFGDGTRLSIL.